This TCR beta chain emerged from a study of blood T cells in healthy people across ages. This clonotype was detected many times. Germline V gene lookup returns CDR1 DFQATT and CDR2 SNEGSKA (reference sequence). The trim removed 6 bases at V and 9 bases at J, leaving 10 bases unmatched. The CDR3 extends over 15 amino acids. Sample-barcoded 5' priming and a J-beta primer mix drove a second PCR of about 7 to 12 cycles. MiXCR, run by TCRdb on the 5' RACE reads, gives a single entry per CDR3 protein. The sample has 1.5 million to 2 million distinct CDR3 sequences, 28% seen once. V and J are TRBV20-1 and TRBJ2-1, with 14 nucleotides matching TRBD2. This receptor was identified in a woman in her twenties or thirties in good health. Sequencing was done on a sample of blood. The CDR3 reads CSAQKGLAGAGEQFF. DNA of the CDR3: TGCAGTGCCCAGAAGGGACTAGCGGGAGCGGGTGAGCAGTTCTTC.